Detailed here is one T cell receptor (beta chain). The entry originates in a study of tumor-infiltrating lymphocytes in primary liver carcinoma. Total RNA (roughly 550 ng) served as template for TCR beta cDNA synthesis primed by a constant-region primer. Three nested multiplex PCR rounds of slightly modified ARM-PCR generated TCR beta libraries. TCRdb ran MiXCR on the multiplex PCR reads and lists one entry per CDR3 protein. Among under 110,000 distinct CDR3 sequences listed, approximately 70% were seen once. Co-extraction of RNA and DNA was performed on about 19-32 mg of unsorted bulk tissue. This clonotype was obtained from a woman in her sixties with primary liver carcinoma and hepatitis B virus infection. Sequencing was performed on liver tumor tissue from sampling region 2. Subset in this sample: tumor region T2, inferior pole.

CDR3 bases: TGTGTCACCAGCTTAACCCACGGACAGGGGTACAGGGGTGAACAGTTCTTC. It translates to CVTSLTHGQGYRGEQFF. V usage is TRBV11-2 and J usage is TRBJ2-1; TRBD1 matches at 9 bases. CDR3 length: 17 amino acids. Germline loops: CDR1 SGHAT, CDR2 FQNNGV.